The rows below give T cell receptor beta chains drawn from one sample of a study of cytomegalovirus exposure and HLA in healthy donors. The table came from immunoSEQ multiplex PCR; TCRdb's copy has only in-frame clones and leaves some out. Of 250,000 or so clones in the sample, approximately 90% were seen once. The sample comprised PBMCs. All receptors derive from a man aged 18 to 30 in good health and CMV-seronegative. Both conserved end residues are part of each CDR3. The order of the fields is CDR3 DNA, CDR3 protein, clone size, D gene, V gene, J gene. A D gene is named only where the DNA matches it firmly. A row's size may be missing; if present it is once, few, many or a size class.

DNA: TGTGCCAGCAGCCCGGGACTAGGCACAGATACGCAGTATTTT
CDR3: CASSPGLGTDTQYF
size: NA
D: TRBD2
V: TRBV2
J: TRBJ2-3

DNA: TGTGCCACCTCTATAGCGGGTGTCTCCTACGAGCAGTACTTC
CDR3: CATSIAGVSYEQYF
size: NA
D: TRBD2
V: TRBV19
J: TRBJ2-7

DNA: TGTGCCAGCAGTTACGACAGGAACACTGAAGCTTTCTTT
CDR3: CASSYDRNTEAFF
size: NA
D: NA
V: TRBV7-3
J: TRBJ1-1

DNA: TGTGCCAGCACTGTGGGTGGACAGAACACCGGGGAGCTGTTTTTT
CDR3: CASTVGGQNTGELFF
size: few
D: NA
V: TRBV7-9
J: TRBJ2-2

DNA: TGTGCCAGCAGGGAAGACAGGGGGTGGGACACCGGGGAGCTGTTTTTT
CDR3: CASREDRGWDTGELFF
size: NA
D: TRBD1
V: TRBV2
J: TRBJ2-2

DNA: TGTGCCAGTAGTCAGAAGAACACCGGGGAGCTGTTTTTT
CDR3: CASSQKNTGELFF
size: NA
D: NA
V: TRBV19
J: TRBJ2-2

DNA: TGTGCCAGCAGACAGTACAATGAGCAGTTCTTC
CDR3: CASRQYNEQFF
size: NA
D: NA
V: TRBV2
J: TRBJ2-1

DNA: TGTGCCAGTGGATGGTCCCCCGCGGATGGCTACACCTTC
CDR3: CASGWSPADGYTF
size: few
D: NA
V: TRBV19
J: TRBJ1-2

DNA: TGCGCCAGCAGCCCTGGACAGGGGGACGGCTACACCTTC
CDR3: CASSPGQGDGYTF
size: NA
D: TRBD1
V: TRBV5-1
J: TRBJ1-2

DNA: TGTGCCAGCAGCCCCGGGACAGGAAATCAGCCCCAGCATTTT
CDR3: CASSPGTGNQPQHF
size: NA
D: TRBD1
V: TRBV14
J: TRBJ1-5

DNA: TGTGCCAGCAGCTTAGCGACAGGGGAAGAGACCCAGTACTTC
CDR3: CASSLATGEETQYF
size: NA
D: TRBD1
V: TRBV5-5
J: TRBJ2-5

DNA: TGCGCCAGCAGCTTCTCGGAGTTCGGCTATGGCTACACCTTC
CDR3: CASSFSEFGYGYTF
size: NA
D: NA
V: TRBV5-1
J: TRBJ1-2

DNA: TGTGCCAGTCGACAGCTAGGCACAGATACGCAGTATTTT
CDR3: CASRQLGTDTQYF
size: NA
D: NA
V: TRBV27
J: TRBJ2-3

DNA: TGCGCCAGCAGCCAAGACACTGAACCGGGACAGGGGGCTTACGAGCAGTACTTC
CDR3: CASSQDTEPGQGAYEQYF
size: NA
D: TRBD1
V: TRBV4-1
J: TRBJ2-7

DNA: TGTGCCAGCATCGAACAGGGGATGAACTATGGCTACACCTTC
CDR3: CASIEQGMNYGYTF
size: NA
D: TRBD1
V: TRBV2
J: TRBJ1-2

DNA: TGTGCCAGCAGACAGGGGTTGGGCCCTTGGTACAATGAGCAGTTCTTC
CDR3: CASRQGLGPWYNEQFF
size: NA
D: TRBD1
V: TRBV28
J: TRBJ2-1

DNA: TGTGCTAGTGGTTCCTACCAGGGGGCCGGGGAGCTGTTTTTT
CDR3: CASGSYQGAGELFF
size: NA
D: TRBD1
V: TRBV12-5
J: TRBJ2-2

DNA: TGTGCCTGGACCTCAATTACAGGGCGCGGTGAAGCTTTCTTT
CDR3: CAWTSITGRGEAFF
size: NA
D: NA
V: TRBV30
J: TRBJ1-1

DNA: TGTGCCAGCAGCAAAGGGGCAGGGAACACCGGGGAGCTGTTTTTT
CDR3: CASSKGAGNTGELFF
size: NA
D: NA
V: TRBV7-2
J: TRBJ2-2

DNA: TGTGCCAGCAGCCCAGACAGGAACTATGGCTACACCTTC
CDR3: CASSPDRNYGYTF
size: NA
D: NA
V: TRBV7-3
J: TRBJ1-2

DNA: TGTGCCAGCAGTTACCCGGGGGAGCTCTACGAGCAGTACTTC
CDR3: CASSYPGELYEQYF
size: NA
D: NA
V: TRBV28
J: TRBJ2-7

DNA: TGCGCCAGCAGCTTGGTCGGACAGGGGACCACTGAAGCTTTCTTT
CDR3: CASSLVGQGTTEAFF
size: NA
D: TRBD1
V: TRBV5-1
J: TRBJ1-1

DNA: TGTGCCAGCAGCCAAGATAGCGCAGGGGGCACTGAAGCTTTCTTT
CDR3: CASSQDSAGGTEAFF
size: NA
D: TRBD1
V: TRBV4-2
J: TRBJ1-1